The subject of this entry is one TCR beta chain. The antigen remains undetermined. Via MiXCR, TCRdb re-called the RT-PCR reads, giving one row per CDR3 protein. The repertoire includes some 520,000 distinct CDR3 sequences, approximately 15% of them detected once, and about 3% sits in the top ten. This entry belongs to a study of response to subunit inactivated influenza vaccine. The V end lost 5 bases, the J end lost 4 bases, and 15 bases lay between the germline ends. The CDR3 sequence is 14 residues long. Germline V lookup: CDR1 DFQATT, CDR2 SNEGSKA (reference sequence). Study-level results: It was suggested by the authors that few new T cells are recruited by each seasonal influenza vaccination.

The sequence was collected from a man aged 50-75 years who received an inactivated influenza vaccine. The rearrangement links TRBV20-1 to TRBJ2-1; weak D call: TRBD2 (6 bases). This specimen was CD4+ T cells sorted from PBMCs, taken 23 to 25 months after vaccination. As DNA, the CDR3 is TGCAGTGCTGGGACCGCGGGACGTTACAATGAGCAGTTCTTC. It translates to CSAGTAGRYNEQFF.